This T cell receptor (beta chain) was sequenced during a study of OX40 agonist ivuxolimab in advanced cancers. Germline V gene data show CDR1 as SGDLS and CDR2 as YYNGEE. The CDR3 has 14 residues. The V end lost 3 bases, the J end lost 6 bases, and 14 bases lay between the germline ends. Study findings and constraints: The mean number of expanded clones was higher in CD8+ T cells than in CD4+.

The method was immunoSEQ multiplex PCR; TCRdb's version includes in-frame clones alone and lacks a portion of them. The sample gives roughly 81,000 clones, 70% to 90% of which show up once; less than 0.6% is in the top ten. Remarks on this clone: The antigen is not known.

This clonotype was obtained from an adult with an advanced solid tumor such as melanoma, head and neck, liver or kidney cancer. Sequencing used CD4+ or CD8+ T cells sorted from blood, obtained in a trial of the OX40 agonist ivuxolimab. V and J are TRBV9 and TRBJ2-3; no definite D call. The CDR3 nucleotides are TGTGCCAGCAGCGCACTGGACGGTATGGATACGCAGTATTTT. This encodes CASSALDGMDTQYF.